These T cell receptor beta chains were read from a single sample in a study of response to subunit inactivated influenza vaccine. Each CDR3 protein is one row after TCRdb ran MiXCR on the RT-PCR reads. The repertoire includes roughly 540,000 distinct CDR3 sequences, roughly a quarter of them detected once, and about 3% sits in the top ten. The same data also contributed to another study, on T cells expressing NK-cell markers.

Sequencing was performed on CD4+ T cells sorted from PBMCs, taken 12 days after vaccination. The receptors were sampled from a man aged 50 to 59 who received an inactivated influenza vaccine. Both conserved end residues are part of each CDR3. Fields, in order: D gene, V gene, clone size, J gene, CDR3 DNA, CDR3 protein. A D gene is named only where the DNA matches it firmly. Not every row has a clone size; where given, it reads once, few, many or a size class.

d_gene: -; v_gene: TRBV18; abundance: -; j_gene: TRBJ2-5; CDR3nt: TGTGCCAGCTCACTCACGACCCCCCCGGAGACCCAGTACTTC; CDR3aa: CASSLTTPPETQYF
d_gene: -; v_gene: TRBV3-1; abundance: few; j_gene: TRBJ2-1; CDR3nt: TGTGCCAGCAGCCTATACGGGCCAAACAATGAGCAGTTCTTC; CDR3aa: CASSLYGPNNEQFF
d_gene: -; v_gene: TRBV4-1; abundance: -; j_gene: TRBJ1-1; CDR3nt: TGCGCCAGCAGCCTTAGGGGGGGGGAGAACACTGAAGCTTTCTTT; CDR3aa: CASSLRGGENTEAFF
d_gene: TRBD2; v_gene: TRBV5-1; abundance: few; j_gene: TRBJ2-3; CDR3nt: TGCGCCAGCAGCTTGGGGACTAGCGGCACAGATACGCAGTATTTT; CDR3aa: CASSLGTSGTDTQYF
d_gene: -; v_gene: TRBV4-2; abundance: once; j_gene: TRBJ2-1; CDR3nt: TGTGCCAGCAGCCAAGATCAGGGGTGGTCCTACAATGAGCAGTTCTTC; CDR3aa: CASSQDQGWSYNEQFF
d_gene: -; v_gene: TRBV20-1; abundance: -; j_gene: TRBJ2-5; CDR3nt: TGCAGTGCTAGAGATCAGGTGTTTATATGGACCCAGTACTTC; CDR3aa: CSARDQVFIWTQYF
d_gene: -; v_gene: TRBV15; abundance: -; j_gene: TRBJ2-3; CDR3nt: TGTGCCACCAGCAGAGATTTACAAGATACGCAGTATTTT; CDR3aa: CATSRDLQDTQYF
d_gene: -; v_gene: TRBV18; abundance: few; j_gene: TRBJ2-7; CDR3nt: TGTGCCAGCTCACCTGGAGGGTTTTTGTCCTACGAGCAGTACTTC; CDR3aa: CASSPGGFLSYEQYF
d_gene: -; v_gene: TRBV7-8; abundance: few; j_gene: TRBJ1-5; CDR3nt: TGTGCCAGCAGCTTAGGCTTCGCGGGAAGCAATCAGCCCCAGCATTTT; CDR3aa: CASSLGFAGSNQPQHF
d_gene: TRBD2; v_gene: TRBV4-3; abundance: -; j_gene: TRBJ2-1; CDR3nt: TGCGCCAGCAGCCAAGATGCTAGCGGAAGCTACAATGAGCAGTTCTTC; CDR3aa: CASSQDASGSYNEQFF
d_gene: TRBD1; v_gene: TRBV29-1; abundance: few; j_gene: TRBJ2-7; CDR3nt: TGCAGCGTTGAACGTGACAGGGGGACCGAGCAGTACTTC; CDR3aa: CSVERDRGTEQYF
d_gene: -; v_gene: TRBV3-1; abundance: -; j_gene: TRBJ1-1; CDR3nt: TGTGCCAGCAGCCATAGGCAGGGAGTGAACACTGAAGCTTTCTTT; CDR3aa: CASSHRQGVNTEAFF
d_gene: TRBD1; v_gene: TRBV4-3; abundance: few; j_gene: TRBJ2-7; CDR3nt: TGCGCCAGCAGCCAAGACCCCCACAGGGGGCGGTACGAGCAGTACTTC; CDR3aa: CASSQDPHRGRYEQYF
d_gene: TRBD1; v_gene: TRBV4-3; abundance: few; j_gene: TRBJ2-2; CDR3nt: TGCGCCAGCAGCCAAGATGGGGGACAGGGGGGCAGAAGCGGGGAGCTGTTTTTT; CDR3aa: CASSQDGGQGGRSGELFF
d_gene: TRBD1; v_gene: TRBV7-2; abundance: -; j_gene: TRBJ1-5; CDR3nt: TGTGCCAGCAGCCCCAGGGGGGGGGGCAATCAGCCCCAGCATTTT; CDR3aa: CASSPRGGGNQPQHF
d_gene: -; v_gene: TRBV27; abundance: -; j_gene: TRBJ1-5; CDR3nt: TGTGCCAGCAGTTCGGCTAGGGGTAGTCAGCCCCAGCATTTT; CDR3aa: CASSSARGSQPQHF
d_gene: -; v_gene: TRBV20-1; abundance: -; j_gene: TRBJ1-1; CDR3nt: TGCAGTGCTAGAGATATCGGTCACCCTAACACTGAAGCTTTCTTT; CDR3aa: CSARDIGHPNTEAFF
d_gene: -; v_gene: TRBV7-9; abundance: many; j_gene: TRBJ1-5; CDR3nt: TGTGCCAGCAGCGGAAAGAATCCCGGGGAGCCCCAGCATTTT; CDR3aa: CASSGKNPGEPQHF
d_gene: TRBD2; v_gene: TRBV20-1; abundance: few; j_gene: TRBJ2-5; CDR3nt: TGCAGTGCTACCCGGACTAGCGGGAAAGAGACCCAGTACTTC; CDR3aa: CSATRTSGKETQYF
d_gene: -; v_gene: TRBV21-1; abundance: -; j_gene: TRBJ2-1; CDR3nt: TGTGCCAGCAGCAGGATGGTCCGGGACAGGGGGAGGAATGAGCAGTTCTTC; CDR3aa: CASSRMVRDRGRNEQFF
d_gene: -; v_gene: TRBV28; abundance: few; j_gene: TRBJ2-7; CDR3nt: TGTGCCAGCAGCTCTTCCCCGGCAGGGTGGCAACCTACAGCCTACGAGCAGTACTTC; CDR3aa: CASSSSPAGWQPTAYEQYF
d_gene: -; v_gene: TRBV20-1; abundance: -; j_gene: TRBJ1-1; CDR3nt: TGCAGTGCTAGCTCCCGAGTGTGGACTGAAGCTTTCTTT; CDR3aa: CSASSRVWTEAFF
d_gene: -; v_gene: TRBV10-3; abundance: many; j_gene: TRBJ2-1; CDR3nt: TGTGCCATCACCCGGGGTCAGGGGAACAATGAGCAGTTCTTC; CDR3aa: CAITRGQGNNEQFF
d_gene: -; v_gene: TRBV3-1; abundance: few; j_gene: TRBJ2-3; CDR3nt: TGTGCCAGCAGCCAAAGCGGCAGGGTGGGCACAGATACGCAGTATTTT; CDR3aa: CASSQSGRVGTDTQYF
d_gene: TRBD2; v_gene: TRBV20-1; abundance: few; j_gene: TRBJ2-5; CDR3nt: TGCAGTGCTAGGTCTAGCGGGAGGGCCGTGGAGACCCAGTACTTC; CDR3aa: CSARSSGRAVETQYF
d_gene: -; v_gene: TRBV11-1; abundance: -; j_gene: TRBJ2-3; CDR3nt: TGTGCCAGCAGCCCGGTCGGGAACTCAGATACGCAGTATTTT; CDR3aa: CASSPVGNSDTQYF
d_gene: -; v_gene: TRBV5-5; abundance: many; j_gene: TRBJ2-5; CDR3nt: TGTGCCAGCAGCTTGTCGAACGGGGGGCGTCAAGAGACCCAGTACTTC; CDR3aa: CASSLSNGGRQETQYF
d_gene: -; v_gene: TRBV5-1; abundance: -; j_gene: TRBJ2-7; CDR3nt: TGCGCCAGCAGCTCGGCACAGGGCTACGAGCAGTACTTC; CDR3aa: CASSSAQGYEQYF
d_gene: -; v_gene: TRBV29-1; abundance: once; j_gene: TRBJ2-1; CDR3nt: TGCAGCGACGCGACAGGCCTAGGGGGCAATGAGCAGTTCTTC; CDR3aa: CSDATGLGGNEQFF
d_gene: -; v_gene: TRBV28; abundance: few; j_gene: TRBJ2-7; CDR3nt: TGTGCCAGCAGTTCCCACTCCTACGAGCAGTACTTC; CDR3aa: CASSSHSYEQYF
d_gene: TRBD2; v_gene: TRBV29-1; abundance: -; j_gene: TRBJ2-1; CDR3nt: TGCAGCGCTCCGGTGTGGGGGGGGGTACCTGAGCAGTTCTTC; CDR3aa: CSAPVWGGVPEQFF
d_gene: -; v_gene: TRBV5-1; abundance: -; j_gene: TRBJ2-3; CDR3nt: TGCGCCAGCAGCCTCGGACAGAATCGAGATACGCAGTATTTT; CDR3aa: CASSLGQNRDTQYF
d_gene: -; v_gene: TRBV7-9; abundance: few; j_gene: TRBJ2-2; CDR3nt: TGTGCCAGCAGCTTTTCTGGAGGGGAGCTGTTTTTT; CDR3aa: CASSFSGGELFF
d_gene: -; v_gene: TRBV9; abundance: -; j_gene: TRBJ1-3; CDR3nt: TGTGCCAGCAGCCCCGCAGGAGTAAGCTCTGGAAACACCATATATTTT; CDR3aa: CASSPAGVSSGNTIYF
d_gene: -; v_gene: TRBV15; abundance: many; j_gene: TRBJ2-1; CDR3nt: TGTGCCACCAGCAGAGATTCGGGGGGCTCGGGCTACAATGAGCAGTTCTTC; CDR3aa: CATSRDSGGSGYNEQFF
d_gene: -; v_gene: TRBV6-2/TRBV6-3; abundance: few; j_gene: TRBJ1-5; CDR3nt: TGTGCCAGCAGCCGCCTGGAACAGCCCCAGCATTTT; CDR3aa: CASSRLEQPQHF
d_gene: -; v_gene: TRBV6-5; abundance: -; j_gene: TRBJ1-5; CDR3nt: TGTGCCAGCAGTTACTCGATGACAAGCAATCAGCCCCAGCATTTT; CDR3aa: CASSYSMTSNQPQHF
d_gene: -; v_gene: TRBV11-2; abundance: -; j_gene: TRBJ2-1; CDR3nt: TGTGCCAGCAGCTTAGTGGGGGGCGGTCGACTTTACAATGAGCAGTTCTTC; CDR3aa: CASSLVGGGRLYNEQFF
d_gene: -; v_gene: TRBV7-6; abundance: -; j_gene: TRBJ2-1; CDR3nt: TGTGCCAGCAGCCCAGCGCGGGGCTCCGGGGGCAATGAGCAGTTCTTC; CDR3aa: CASSPARGSGGNEQFF
d_gene: -; v_gene: TRBV7-9; abundance: -; j_gene: TRBJ1-1; CDR3nt: TGTGCCAGCACTGGGGACTTGAACACTGAAGCTTTCTTT; CDR3aa: CASTGDLNTEAFF
d_gene: -; v_gene: TRBV12-3/TRBV12-4; abundance: -; j_gene: TRBJ1-1; CDR3nt: TGTGCCAGTTTGGGGCGTGGCATCGGGAACACTGAAGCTTTCTTT; CDR3aa: CASLGRGIGNTEAFF
d_gene: -; v_gene: TRBV18; abundance: once; j_gene: TRBJ1-5; CDR3nt: TGTGCCAGCTCACCCCGGGGAGTGGGCAATCAGCCCCAGCATTTT; CDR3aa: CASSPRGVGNQPQHF
d_gene: -; v_gene: TRBV10-3; abundance: many; j_gene: TRBJ2-3; CDR3nt: TGTGCCATCAGTGCACGGCCGAGCACAGATACGCAGTATTTT; CDR3aa: CAISARPSTDTQYF
d_gene: TRBD1; v_gene: TRBV12-3/TRBV12-4; abundance: many; j_gene: TRBJ1-1; CDR3nt: TGTGCCAGCAGAGGACAGGGGGAGGCTGAAGCTTTCTTT; CDR3aa: CASRGQGEAEAFF
d_gene: -; v_gene: TRBV10-3; abundance: few; j_gene: TRBJ1-1; CDR3nt: TGTGCCATCAGTGACGGACACACTGAAGCTTTCTTT; CDR3aa: CAISDGHTEAFF
d_gene: -; v_gene: TRBV29-1; abundance: -; j_gene: TRBJ2-7; CDR3nt: TGCAGCGTTGTCGGGTTGGGGGAGCAGTACTTC; CDR3aa: CSVVGLGEQYF
d_gene: TRBD1; v_gene: TRBV6-2/TRBV6-3; abundance: few; j_gene: TRBJ1-5; CDR3nt: TGTGCCAGCAGTTACATGACAGGGAGCGGCAATCAGCCCCAGCATTTT; CDR3aa: CASSYMTGSGNQPQHF
d_gene: -; v_gene: TRBV3-1; abundance: many; j_gene: TRBJ2-5; CDR3nt: TGTGCCAGCAGCCTGAGGGGGTTGGAGACCCAGTACTTC; CDR3aa: CASSLRGLETQYF
d_gene: TRBD1; v_gene: TRBV4-1; abundance: -; j_gene: TRBJ1-4; CDR3nt: TGCGCCAGCAGCCCAGACGGGACAGGGGATGAAAAACTGTTTTTT; CDR3aa: CASSPDGTGDEKLFF
d_gene: -; v_gene: TRBV28; abundance: -; j_gene: TRBJ1-1; CDR3nt: TGTGCCAGCAGTTTAGGGGTGAGGGGAACTGAAGCTTTCTTT; CDR3aa: CASSLGVRGTEAFF
d_gene: TRBD1; v_gene: TRBV6-4; abundance: few; j_gene: TRBJ2-5; CDR3nt: TGTGCCAGCAGCCCATCGCCGGGACAGGGGACCCAGTACTTC; CDR3aa: CASSPSPGQGTQYF
d_gene: -; v_gene: TRBV7-2; abundance: -; j_gene: TRBJ2-5; CDR3nt: TGTGCCAGCAGCTTCTCCGGCACGGATAACCTTTACTTC; CDR3aa: CASSFSGTDNLYF
d_gene: -; v_gene: TRBV4-3; abundance: -; j_gene: TRBJ2-7; CDR3nt: TGCGCCAGCAGCCAAGTGGCTAGCGATTACTACGAGCAGTACTTC; CDR3aa: CASSQVASDYYEQYF
d_gene: -; v_gene: TRBV6-6; abundance: -; j_gene: TRBJ1-4; CDR3nt: TGTGCCAGCAGTCGGAGTTCTAATGAAAAACTGTTTTTT; CDR3aa: CASSRSSNEKLFF